This passage covers 28 T cell receptor beta chains from one sample sequenced in a study of T cell responses to AZD1222 COVID-19 vaccine. Assay: immunoSEQ multiplex PCR; the TCRdb copy retains only in-frame clones and omits some. The repertoire holds about 150,000 clones, with about 85% as singletons. The sample in question was peripheral blood, obtained after recovery from COVID-19. Every receptor here comes from an adult who had recovered from COVID-19.

CDR3 region: CASSSITDEYEQYF. The CDR3 region has the DNA TGTGCCAGCAGCTCGATAACGGACGAGTACGAGCAGTACTTC. The rearrangement uses TRBV7-2 and TRBJ2-7; no firm D call. Germline V CDR1 and CDR2: SGHTA, FQGNSA. Deletions cut 4 bases from V and 4 bases from J, with 14 bases between. CDR3 length: 14 amino acids.

The chain combines TRBV7-9 with TRBJ1-2; D possibly corresponds to TRBD1 (5 bases). Trimming cost V 5 bases and J 4 bases, with 8 bases left between them. CDR3 length: 12 amino acids. Per the germline V gene, CDR1 is SEHNR and CDR2 is FQNEAQ (reference sequence). The CDR3 is CASSAGVYGYTF. The CDR3 coding sequence is TGTGCCAGCAGCGCGGGGGTCTATGGCTACACCTTC. Supplemented by reference TRBV7-9 and TRBJ1-2, the full variable domain reads DTGVSQNPRHKITKRGQNVTFRCDPISEHNRLYWYRQTLGQGPEFLTYFQNEAQLEKSRLLSDRFSAERPKGSFSTLEIQRTEQGDSAMYLCASSAGVYGYTFGSGTRLTVV.

Only a few counts were recorded for this clone. The rearrangement joins TRBV5-4 to TRBJ1-2, with D unclear. V lost 4 bases and J 4 bases, leaving 8 bases between the germline ends. Germline values: CDR1 SGHNT, CDR2 YYREEE (reference sequence). This CDR3 has 12 residues. The CDR3 DNA follows: TGTGCCAGCAGCCTCGGGAGCTATGGCTACACCTTC. Residues: CASSLGSYGYTF.

This sequence joins TRBV29-1 and TRBJ2-7; D might be TRBD2 (6 bases). The CDR3 is made up of 12 amino acids. Looked up from germline, CDR1 is SQVTM and CDR2 is ANQGSEA. Trimming took off 7 bases at V and 5 bases at J, with 15 bases between the two ends. The CDR3 DNA follows: TGCAGCGGCCGGACTACTGCTGACGAGCAGTACTTC. Amino acids: CSGRTTADEQYF.

The chain has TRBV9 and TRBJ1-1; D possibly corresponds to TRBD1 (6 bases). Germline loops: CDR1 SGDLS, CDR2 YYNGEE. With 2 bases removed from V and 5 bases from J, the gap between germline ends came to 16 bases. This CDR3 has 15 amino acids. The CDR3 region has the DNA TGTGCCAGCAGCGTGTCGGGAGGGGGTAGGACTGAAGCTTTCTTT. Amino acids: CASSVSGGGRTEAFF.

The chain has TRBV27 and TRBJ2-1; D is uncertain. V lost 11 bases and J 5 bases, leaving 10 bases between the germline ends. Germline-derived CDR1 and CDR2 are MNHEY and SMNVEV (reference sequence). This CDR3 contains 11 residues. The CDR3 loop is CACRNHNEQFF. The CDR3 bases are TGTGCCTGTCGTAACCACAATGAGCAGTTCTTC.

This chain connects TRBV2 to TRBJ1-1; D uncertain. V lost 6 bases and J lost 8, with 10 bases in between. CDR3 length: 11 amino acids. Germline V gene lookup returns CDR1 SNHLY and CDR2 FYNNEI. DNA of the CDR3: TGTGCCAGCAGGAGATACTCCGAAGCTTTCTTT. It encodes CASRRYSEAFF.

The chain recombines TRBV19 with TRBJ1-2, with 11 bases lining up with TRBD1. The CDR3 spans 15 residues. Unmatched junction bases numbered 10, after V lost 5 bases and J lost 8 bases. Germline CDR1 LNHDA, CDR2 SQIVND (reference sequence). The CDR3 loop reads CASSSRTGGTLGYTF. DNA for the CDR3: TGTGCCAGTAGTTCCCGGACAGGGGGCACCCTGGGCTACACCTTC.

V and J are TRBV9 and TRBJ1-1, with a possible D match to TRBD1 (6 bases). The germline gives CDR1 SGDLS, CDR2 YYNGEE. Trimming took off 3 bases at V and 0 bases at J, with 15 bases between the two ends. The CDR3 sequence is 16 residues long. The chain's CDR3 is CASSAGQGFMNTEAFF. CDR3 in DNA: TGTGCCAGCAGCGCCGGCCAGGGGTTTATGAACACTGAAGCTTTCTTT.

This chain joins TRBV7-9 and TRBJ2-2; tentative D call: TRBD1 (7 bases). Trimming removed 1 base from V and 4 bases from J, with 16 bases in between. The germline V gene has CDR1 SEHNR and CDR2 FQNEAQ (reference sequence). The CDR3 covers 17 residues. The CDR3 spells CASSLDSRGTATGELFF. The CDR3 DNA sequence: TGTGCCAGCAGCTTAGATTCTCGGGGGACAGCCACCGGGGAGCTGTTTTTT.

The chain links TRBV13 to TRBJ1-2, with TRBD1 matching 8 bases. This CDR3 has 16 residues. The germline V gene encodes CDR1 PRHDT and CDR2 FYEKMQ (reference sequence). The V segment lost 2 bases and the J segment 1 base; nucleotides outside the gene matches: 6. The CDR3 DNA reads as TGTGCCAGCAGCTTACCCGGGACAGGTCGTAACTATGGCTACACCTTC. It codes for CASSLPGTGRNYGYTF.

The chain carries TRBV4-2 and TRBJ2-1; 9 bases agree with TRBD1. Germline loops: CDR1 LGHNA, CDR2 YNFKEQ. V shed 1 base, J shed 8 bases, and the junction held 9 bases outside the gene matches. The CDR3 totals 16 residues. The CDR3 loop reads CASSQGNRGLIDEQFF. The CDR3 region has the DNA TGTGCCAGCAGCCAAGGCAACAGGGGGCTAATTGATGAGCAGTTCTTC.

The J gene is TRBJ2-1, the V gene TRBV7-9; TRBD2 is a possible D gene (7 bases). Germline loops: CDR1 SEHNR, CDR2 FQNEAQ (reference sequence). The V end lost 1 base, the J end lost 4 bases, and 11 bases lay between the germline ends. CDR3 length equals 15 residues. CDR3 sequence reads: CASSLVGGQYNEQFF. As DNA, the CDR3 is TGTGCCAGCAGCTTAGTGGGGGGGCAATACAATGAGCAGTTCTTC.

This chain joins TRBV7-2 and TRBJ1-1; D might be TRBD1 (5 bases). V was cut by 5 bases and J by 1 base, with 8 bases left in between. Looked up from germline, CDR1 is SGHTA and CDR2 is FQGNSA. The CDR3 has 13 residues. CDR3 region: CASSPQGNTEAFF. The CDR3, as DNA: TGTGCCAGCAGCCCTCAGGGGAACACTGAAGCTTTCTTT.

The rearrangement uses TRBV11-2 and TRBJ2-3; possible D gene TRBD2, 5 bases. There are 18 residues in the CDR3. V lost 5 bases and J 4 bases, leaving 25 bases between the germline ends. The germline CDR1 and CDR2 sequences are SGHAT and FQNNGV. CDR3 bases: TGTGCCAGCAGCCTAGGTCTCGGGCCAAGGAGGTCCCCAGATACGCAGTATTTT. Residues: CASSLGLGPRRSPDTQYF.

This chain connects TRBV19 to TRBJ1-2, with a possible D match to TRBD1 (6 bases). CDR3 size: 14 residues. Germline V gene lookup returns CDR1 LNHDA and CDR2 SQIVND (reference sequence). V lost 5 bases and J 8 bases, leaving 18 bases between the germline ends. DNA of the CDR3: TGTGCCAGTAGTCCCAGGACAGCCCCTAGCGGCTACACCTTC. It is translated as CASSPRTAPSGYTF.

The V gene is TRBV6-6, the J gene TRBJ2-5; no reliable D call. This CDR3 has 13 residues. Trimming removed 5 bases from V and 6 bases from J, with 13 bases in between. CDR1 MNHNY and CDR2 SVGAGI come from the germline V gene (reference sequence). CDR3 coding DNA: TGTGCCAGCAGTGCGCCAGGCCGGCAGACCCAGTACTTC. This gives the protein CASSAPGRQTQYF.

The CDR3 region has the DNA TGTGCCAGCAGCGGCACGGGACAGGGCCAATCCGAGCAGTACTTC. This encodes CASSGTGQGQSEQYF. The chain couples TRBV9 to TRBJ2-7; 9 nucleotides agree with TRBD1. Trimming removed 3 bases from V and 6 bases from J; junction bases left unmatched: 10. The germline V gene has CDR1 SGDLS and CDR2 YYNGEE. This CDR3 comprises 15 residues.

V and J are TRBV4-2 and TRBJ2-3; TRBD2 aligns across 10 bases. The V gene end was trimmed by 1 base and the J gene end by 6 bases; junction bases not matched to a gene: 4. There are 15 residues in the CDR3. CDR1 and CDR2 from the germline V gene are LGHNA and YNFKEQ. The CDR3 protein is CASSQVASGGDTQYF. CDR3 sequence (DNA): TGTGCCAGCAGCCAAGTCGCTAGCGGGGGTGATACGCAGTATTTT.

The rearrangement joins TRBV3-1 (or the pseudogene TRBV3-2) to TRBJ1-4, with unresolved D. The CDR3 contains 12 residues. The germline gives CDR1 LGHDT, CDR2 YNNKEL (reference sequence). The ends were cut back, 1 base at V and 7 bases at J, with 4 bases in the middle. CDR3 bases: TGTGCCAGCAGCCAAGCTGGTGAAAAACTGTTTTTT. Translation gives CASSQAGEKLFF.

The gene calls are TRBV6-6 and TRBJ1-6; no firm D call. This CDR3 comprises 13 residues. The V end was cut by 6 bases, the J end by 3 bases, with 6 bases between. Germline V gene data show CDR1 as MNHNY and CDR2 as SVGAGI (reference sequence). CDR3 region: CASSTRYNSPLHF. CDR3 in DNA: TGTGCCAGCAGCACTCGCTATAATTCACCCCTCCACTTT.

The V call is TRBV2, the J call TRBJ2-7; tentatively, D is TRBD1 (5 bases). CDR3 size: 12 residues. Germline loops: CDR1 SNHLY, CDR2 FYNNEI. Trimming took 4 bases from V and 6 from J, leaving 10 bases between them. The CDR3: CASSVDIFEQYF. For the CDR3, the DNA is TGTGCCAGCAGTGTGGACATTTTCGAGCAGTACTTC. Looking up the rest from reference TRBV2 and TRBJ2-7 gives the full variable domain: EPEVTQTPSHQVTQMGQEVILRCVPISNHLYFYWYRQILGQKVEFLVSFYNNEISEKSEIFDDQFSVERPDGSNFTLKIRSTKLEDSAMYFCASSVDIFEQYFGPGTRLTVT.

The CDR3 protein is CASSLRRVGYGYTF. The CDR3 bases are TGTGCCAGCAGCTTGCGAAGGGTGGGCTATGGCTACACCTTC. The chain couples TRBV5-6 to TRBJ1-2; the D is unclear. There are 14 residues in the CDR3. The germline V gene encodes CDR1 SGHDT and CDR2 YYEEEE. V shed 1 base and J shed 4 bases, with 11 bases lying between them. The entire variable domain, with the rest obtained from reference TRBV5-6 and TRBJ1-2, is as follows: DAGVTQSPTHLIKTRGQQVTLRCSPKSGHDTVSWYQQALGQGPQFIFQYYEEEERQRGNFPDRFSGHQFPNYSSELNVNALLLGDSALYLCASSLRRVGYGYTFGSGTRLTVV.

This chain connects TRBV5-6 to TRBJ2-5; D gene uncertain. The CDR3 runs 12 residues. Germline V gene lookup returns CDR1 SGHDT and CDR2 YYEEEE. The V gene lost 1 base and the J gene lost 7 bases, with 8 bases spanning the gap. CDR3 in amino acids: CASSLLDGTQYF. The CDR3 coding sequence is TGTGCCAGCAGCTTGTTAGATGGGACCCAGTACTTC.

The chain combines TRBV7-3 with TRBJ2-2, with D unresolved. Germline CDR1 is SGHTA and CDR2 is FQGTGA. This CDR3 contains 13 residues. Trimming cost V 2 bases and J 1 base, with 2 bases left between them. CDR3 protein: CASSLLNTGELFF. The CDR3 DNA reads TGTGCCAGCAGCTTATTGAACACCGGGGAGCTGTTTTTT.

The gene calls are TRBV6-5 and TRBJ1-5; TRBD1 matches at 8 bases. Germline assignment: CDR1 MNHEY and CDR2 SVGAGI. This CDR3 region has 14 residues. After removal of 7 bases from V and 6 bases from J, the junction contained 8 bases not matched to a gene. The CDR3 region has the DNA TGTGCCAGCATGGACAGGGCGGGCGTTCAGCCCCAGCATTTT. This translates into CASMDRAGVQPQHF.

The CDR3 protein is CASSLLTGEDSPLHF. Written as DNA, the CDR3 is TGCGCCAGCAGCTTGTTGACAGGTGAAGATTCACCCCTCCACTTT. V and J are TRBV5-1 and TRBJ1-6, with D possibly TRBD1 on 6 matching bases. V was clipped by 1 base and J by 8 bases, with 13 bases between them. This CDR3 is built from 15 residues. Germline V lookup: CDR1 SGHRS, CDR2 YFSETQ.

The chain joins TRBV29-1 to TRBJ1-4; tentatively, D is TRBD1 (5 bases). V gave up 5 bases and J gave up 1 base, with 11 bases separating them. The CDR3 runs to 14 residues. Germline values: CDR1 SQVTM, CDR2 ANQGSEA. The CDR3 nucleotides are TGCAGCGTTCGGCCCGGGGGAACTAATGAAAAACTGTTTTTT. Translating gives CSVRPGGTNEKLFF. Looking up the rest from reference TRBV29-1 and TRBJ1-4 gives the full variable domain: SAVISQKPSRDICQRGTSLTIQCQVDSQVTMMFWYRQQPGQSLTLIATANQGSEATYESGFVIDKFPISRPNLTFSTLTVSNMSPEDSSIYLCSVRPGGTNEKLFFGSGTQLSVL.